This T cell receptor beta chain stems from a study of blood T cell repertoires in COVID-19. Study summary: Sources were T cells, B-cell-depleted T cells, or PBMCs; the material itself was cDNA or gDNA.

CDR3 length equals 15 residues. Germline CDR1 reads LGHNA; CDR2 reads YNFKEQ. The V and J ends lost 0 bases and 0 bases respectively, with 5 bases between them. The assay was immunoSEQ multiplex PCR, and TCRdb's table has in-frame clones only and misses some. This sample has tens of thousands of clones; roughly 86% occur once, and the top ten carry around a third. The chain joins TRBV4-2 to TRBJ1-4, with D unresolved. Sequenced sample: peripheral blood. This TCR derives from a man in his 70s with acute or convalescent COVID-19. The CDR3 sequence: CASSQERATNEKLFF. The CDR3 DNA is TGTGCCAGCAGCCAAGAGCGTGCAACTAATGAAAAACTGTTTTTT.